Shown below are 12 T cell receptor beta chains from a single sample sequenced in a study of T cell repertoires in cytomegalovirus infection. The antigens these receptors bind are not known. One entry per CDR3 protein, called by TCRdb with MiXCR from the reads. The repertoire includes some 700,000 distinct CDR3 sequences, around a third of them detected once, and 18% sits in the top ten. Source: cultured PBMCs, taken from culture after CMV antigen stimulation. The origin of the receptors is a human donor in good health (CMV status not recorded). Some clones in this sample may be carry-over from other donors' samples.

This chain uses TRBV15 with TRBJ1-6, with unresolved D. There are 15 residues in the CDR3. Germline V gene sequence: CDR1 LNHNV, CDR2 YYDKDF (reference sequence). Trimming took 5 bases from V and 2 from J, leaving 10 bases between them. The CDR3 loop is CATSGQSPYNSPLHF. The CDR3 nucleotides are TGTGCCACCAGCGGGCAGAGCCCCTATAATTCACCCCTCCACTTT.

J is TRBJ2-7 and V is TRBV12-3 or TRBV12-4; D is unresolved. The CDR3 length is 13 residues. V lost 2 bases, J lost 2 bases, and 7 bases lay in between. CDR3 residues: CASSLNLPYEQYF. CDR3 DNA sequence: TGTGCCAGCAGTTTAAATCTACCCTACGAGCAGTACTTC.

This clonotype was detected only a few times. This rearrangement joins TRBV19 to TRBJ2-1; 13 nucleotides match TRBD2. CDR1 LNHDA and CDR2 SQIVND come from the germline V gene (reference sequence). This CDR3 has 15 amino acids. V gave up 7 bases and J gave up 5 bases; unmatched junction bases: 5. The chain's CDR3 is CASIRTSGGHNEQFF. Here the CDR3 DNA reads TGTGCCAGTATTCGGACTAGCGGGGGCCACAATGAGCAGTTCTTC.

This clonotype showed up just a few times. The CDR3 DNA reads as TGCGCCAGCAGCCAAGTAAAGGGGAATGAGCAGTTCTTC. It codes for CASSQVKGNEQFF. V and J are TRBV4-1 and TRBJ2-1; D might be TRBD1 (5 bases). The CDR3 covers 13 residues. Trimming stripped 1 base from V and 7 bases from J, with 8 bases between. Germline V lookup: CDR1 MGHRA, CDR2 YSYEKL.

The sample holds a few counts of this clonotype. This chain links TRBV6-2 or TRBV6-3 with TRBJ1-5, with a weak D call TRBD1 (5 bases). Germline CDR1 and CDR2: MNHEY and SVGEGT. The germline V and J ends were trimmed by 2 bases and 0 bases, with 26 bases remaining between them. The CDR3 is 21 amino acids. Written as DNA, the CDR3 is TGTGCCAGCAGTTACCGACTACGACCGGGACTCGGCCAATATAGCAATCAGCCCCAGCATTTT. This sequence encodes CASSYRLRPGLGQYSNQPQHF.

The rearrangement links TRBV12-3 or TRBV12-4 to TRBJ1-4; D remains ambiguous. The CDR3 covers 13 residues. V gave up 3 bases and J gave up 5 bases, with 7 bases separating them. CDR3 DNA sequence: TGTGCCAGCAGTTTGCGCCAGAATGAAAAACTGTTTTTT. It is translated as CASSLRQNEKLFF.

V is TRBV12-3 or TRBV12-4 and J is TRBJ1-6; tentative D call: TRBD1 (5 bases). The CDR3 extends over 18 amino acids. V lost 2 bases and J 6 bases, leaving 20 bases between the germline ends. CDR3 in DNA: TGTGCCAGCAGTTTAATTGGACACTTTGCTGGCGGTAATTCACCCCTCCACTTT. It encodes CASSLIGHFAGGNSPLHF.

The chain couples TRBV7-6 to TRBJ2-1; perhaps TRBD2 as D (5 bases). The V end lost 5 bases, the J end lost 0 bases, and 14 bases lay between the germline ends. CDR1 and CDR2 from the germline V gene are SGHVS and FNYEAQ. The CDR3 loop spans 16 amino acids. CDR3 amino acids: CASSVVSGSSYNEQFF. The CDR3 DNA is TGTGCCAGCAGCGTAGTTTCGGGGAGCTCCTACAATGAGCAGTTCTTC.

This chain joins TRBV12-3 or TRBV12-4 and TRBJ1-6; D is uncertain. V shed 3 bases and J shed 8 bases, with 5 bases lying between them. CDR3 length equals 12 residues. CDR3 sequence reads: CASSFQDSPLHF. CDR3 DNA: TGTGCCAGCAGTTTTCAGGATTCACCCCTCCACTTT.

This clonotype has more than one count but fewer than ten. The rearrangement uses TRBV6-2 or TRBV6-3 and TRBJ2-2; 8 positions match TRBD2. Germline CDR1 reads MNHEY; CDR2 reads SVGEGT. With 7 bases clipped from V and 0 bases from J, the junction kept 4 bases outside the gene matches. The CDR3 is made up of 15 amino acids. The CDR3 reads CASKKAGANTGELFF. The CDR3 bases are TGTGCCAGCAAAAAAGCGGGGGCGAACACCGGGGAGCTGTTTTTT.

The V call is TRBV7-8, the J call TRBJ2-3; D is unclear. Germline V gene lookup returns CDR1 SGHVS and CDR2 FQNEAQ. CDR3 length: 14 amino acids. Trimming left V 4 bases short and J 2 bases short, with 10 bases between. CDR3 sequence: CASSSYIPTDTQYF. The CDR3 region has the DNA TGTGCCAGCAGCTCCTATATCCCCACAGATACGCAGTATTTT.

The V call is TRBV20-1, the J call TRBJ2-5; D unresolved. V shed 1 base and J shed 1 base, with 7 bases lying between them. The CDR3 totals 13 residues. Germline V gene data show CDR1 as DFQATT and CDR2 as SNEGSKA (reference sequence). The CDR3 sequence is CSARGAPQETQYF. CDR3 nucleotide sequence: TGCAGTGCTAGAGGGGCACCCCAAGAGACCCAGTACTTC.